The clone carrying this T cell receptor (beta chain) appeared once. The antigen remains unidentified. This sample also contains other DNA sequences that code for the same CDR3. Clones were read by immunoSEQ multiplex PCR, and TCRdb kept only the in-frame ones, dropping some. The table records about 2.4 million clones, more than 85% of them present only once. The CDR3 loop spans 12 amino acids. Trimming pared 6 bases from V and 4 bases from J, leaving 10 bases between. CDR1 is MDHEN, CDR2 SYDVKM, per germline. Only Caucasian adults living in Nashville, Tennessee made up the donor group. This entry belongs to a study of shared clonotypes between healthy human individuals. General study results and limits: The study sampled only blood, and tissue repertoires likely differ.

The source material was naive CD4+ T cells from PBMCs. Subset reported: CD45RA+ positively selected. This TCR was sampled from a man between 18 and 29 years old in good health. Some clones in this sample may be carry-over from other donors' samples. This chain links TRBV28 with TRBJ2-7; maybe TRBD1 (5 bases). The CDR3 spells CASSGQTYEQYF. In DNA form, the CDR3 reads TGTGCCAGCAGCGGACAAACTTACGAGCAGTACTTC. The full variable domain, with the rest looked up from reference TRBV28 and TRBJ2-7, is DVKVTQSSRYLVKRTGEKVFLECVQDMDHENMFWYRQDPGLGLRLIYFSYDVKMKEKGDIPEGYSVSREKKERFSLILESASTNQTSMYLCASSGQTYEQYFGPGTRLTVT.